The source of this TCR beta chain is a study of PD-1 blockade in classical Hodgkin lymphoma. Study-level points and caveats: Patients who began taking nivolumab under 1 year after ASCT were left out. Relative to healthy donors, newly diagnosed patients reportedly had lower baseline TCR diversity, which was reported as lower still in relapsed/refractory patients.

About this clone: Its antigen is currently unknown.

The germline V gene encodes CDR1 MNHEY and CDR2 SVGAGI. V lost 6 bases and J lost 8, with 13 bases in between. The CDR3 is 12 residues long. No patient escaped relapse after autologous stem cell transplantation, and brentuximab vedotin exposure varied. Data came from immunoSEQ multiplex PCR; TCRdb stores just in-frame clones and leaves some out. The sample lists about 15,000 clones, over 80% occurring once. This clonotype originated in a human donor with classical Hodgkin lymphoma. The rearrangement uses TRBV6-5 and TRBJ1-1; weak D call: TRBD1 (5 bases). The sequences come from peripheral blood mononuclear cells (PBMCs), collected before the second cycle of nivolumab. The CDR3 sequence: CASSSRGGEAFF. Here the CDR3 DNA reads TGTGCCAGCAGCTCTCGTGGGGGGGAAGCTTTCTTT.